These T cell receptor beta chains were read from a single sample in a study of blood T cell repertoires in COVID-19. Measured with immunoSEQ multiplex PCR; TCRdb has only the in-frame clones, and not every one. Among under 350,000 clones listed, roughly nine tenths were seen once. The specimen sequenced was peripheral blood. These receptors originate from a woman aged 25 to 39 with COVID-19, enrolled during active disease. Each CDR3 is given with its conserved first and last residue.

>TRBJ1-2|TRBV2
CASSGTGANYGYTF
>TRBJ1-6|TRBV5-4
CASSLEGANSPLHF
>TRBJ2-1|TRBV7-9
CASSSPGLGSYNEQFF
>TRBJ1-2|TRBV28
CASSLLDRGQGYTF
>TRBJ1-1|TRBV19
CASSIPGLRGMNTEAFF
>TRBJ1-2|TRBV21-1
CASKQGSIYGYTF
>TRBJ1-5|TRBV28
CASKTGGRQPQHF
>TRBJ2-1|TRBV3-1/TRBV3-2
CASSQEGNSGYNEQFF
>TRBJ1-5|TRBV7-8
CASSSGQAQPQHF
>TRBJ2-3|TRBV7-2
CASSDRLAGGRDTQYF
>TRBJ1-6|TRBV15
CATSGGDGRGSPLHF
>TRBJ2-7|TRBV7-3
CASSLLGPPAEQYF
>TRBJ2-1|TRBV7-7
CASSPAGRGVVNEQFF
>TRBJ1-6|TRBV9
CASSVARYNSPLHF
>TRBJ1-1|TRBV5-1
CASSSGDRVNTEAFF
>TRBJ1-2|TRBV2
CASTGTANYGYTF
>TRBJ2-7|TRBV6-5
CASRDSSYEQYF
>TRBJ2-5|TRBV7-2
CASNLGLKKTQYF
>TRBJ2-3|TRBV7-9
CASSLSGGITRTDTQYF
>TRBJ1-5|TRBV19
CASSTLSPTGSSQPQHF
>TRBJ1-5|TRBV3-1/TRBV3-2
CASSLRQSNQPQHF
>TRBJ1-4|TRBV11-2
CASSLILGSEKLFF
>TRBJ1-5|TRBV9
CASSVPDRAARSNQPQHF
>TRBJ2-1|TRBV14
CASSQLTGTYNEQFF
>TRBJ1-5|TRBV19
CASRASNQPQHF
>TRBJ1-1|TRBV13
CASSLEFREAFF
>TRBJ1-4|TRBV3-1/TRBV3-2
CASSPRGVRQKLFF
>TRBJ1-6|TRBV12-3/TRBV12-4
CASSLGGNSPLHF
>TRBJ1-4|TRBV11-2
CASSLTVSNEKLFF
>TRBJ1-1|TRBV3-1/TRBV3-2
CASSQERGRDISNTEAFF
>TRBJ2-5|TRBV29-1
CSTLGVGGETQYF
>TRBJ2-5|TRBV5-5
CASSFRTGQETQYF
>TRBJ1-2|TRBV5-1
CASSRGQDGYTF
>TRBJ2-3|TRBV5-3
CARSLWLAGNYTDTQYF
>TRBJ2-1|TRBV6-1
CASSEENLGGVYEQFF
>TRBJ1-2|TRBV18
CASSPPSAGAYGYTF
>TRBJ2-1|TRBV29-1
CSVYGGSYNEQFF
>TRBJ1-1|TRBV3-1/TRBV3-2
CASSQELRQETEAFF
>TRBJ2-1|TRBV7-9
CASSSLEWGRSYNEQFF
>TRBJ1-2|TRBV3-1/TRBV3-2
CASSPSGRRLYGYTF
>TRBJ1-3|TRBV28
CASSSWTAYSGNTIYF
>TRBJ2-2|TRBV6-5
CASSYEGGGIAGELFF
>TRBJ2-1|TRBV5-4
CATRQGWSYNEQFF
>TRBJ2-3|TRBV27
CASSLGAGGTDTQYF
>TRBJ2-1|TRBV7-9
CASSLGDYRPYNEQFF
>TRBJ2-5|TRBV7-8
CASEGEPNLGSWDF
>TRBJ2-6|TRBV19
CASSISDFALWSGANVLTF
>TRBJ1-2|TRBV10-3
CAISESLQDGYTF
>TRBJ1-1|TRBV18
CASSTGNTEAFF
>TRBJ1-5|TRBV3-1/TRBV3-2
CASSQGLSNQPQHF
>TRBJ1-2|TRBV5-4
CASSSPADRVNYGYTF
>TRBJ1-2|TRBV3-1/TRBV3-2
CASSAGSIGYGYTF
>TRBJ1-1|TRBV2
CASSVEEPNTEAFF
>TRBJ1-5|TRBV2
CASTPQGISNQPQHF
>TRBJ2-1|TRBV5-4
CASSTGGPSSYNEQFF
>TRBJ1-6|TRBV4-2
CASREVGGLKDSPLHF
>TRBJ2-2|TRBV4-1
CASSPPLSQGVTGELFF
>TRBJ2-5|TRBV7-8
CASSPAGQGGTQYF
>TRBJ1-1|TRBV7-9
CASSPGQGKTEAFF